This TCR beta chain originates from a study of beta chain features in type 1 diabetes. Study overall: Patients shared similar age, gender and cell yields with healthy donors.

cDNA synthesis used the whole RNA isolate, giving expressed TCRB sequences. Clones were sequenced by immunoSEQ multiplex PCR, and TCRdb holds only the in-frame ones, with some missing. The sample includes over 150,000 clones, around 8% of them seen just once. CDR1 and CDR2 from the germline V gene are MNHEY and SMNVEV (reference sequence). The CDR3 totals 13 residues. V lost 4 bases, J lost 3 bases, and 9 bases lay in between. Sorted cells reached over 98% purity in every population. About this clone: Additional DNA sequences in this sample encode the identical CDR3.

The chain employs TRBV27 and TRBJ1-2; TRBD1 might be the D (5 bases). The specimen was central memory CD4+ T cells from blood. The sequence was obtained from a man younger than 35 in good health. The CDR3 region is CASSSRRDYGYTF. CDR3 in DNA: TGTGCCAGCAGTTCCCGCAGGGACTATGGCTACACCTTC.